The 32 T cell receptor beta chains presented below share a single source sample, sequenced in a study of T cells in Graves' hyperthyroidism and ophthalmopathy. TCR beta CDR3 region amplification was performed from RNA transcripts. First-round RT-PCR of the TCR CDR3 relied on the HTBI primer set. TCRdb redid the calling of the multiplex PCR reads with MiXCR, one entry per CDR3 protein. Of around 570,000 distinct CDR3 sequences detected, about 20% appear once; the ten largest clones hold approximately 50%. The sequenced sample consisted of blood. The origin of the receptors is a man between 35 and 55 years old with Graves' ophthalmopathy.

This clonotype was observed a few times. The chain carries TRBV28 and TRBJ1-4, with a possible D match to TRBD1 (5 bases). CDR3 length: 15 residues. Trimming took 1 base from V and 8 from J, leaving 14 bases between them. Germline-derived CDR1 and CDR2 are MDHEN and SYDVKM. DNA of the CDR3: TGTGCCAGCAGTTTATTGGACGGGGGGGTGGAAAAACTGTTTTTT. Translating gives CASSLLDGGVEKLFF.

The rearrangement uses TRBV12-3 or TRBV12-4 and TRBJ1-1, with TRBD1 matching 8 bases. V lost 5 bases to trimming and J lost 0 bases; unmatched junction nucleotides: 14. This CDR3 has 18 residues. The chain's CDR3 is CASSLGQGPTGMNTEAFF. The CDR3 nucleotides read TGTGCCAGCAGTCTTGGACAGGGTCCTACCGGCATGAACACTGAAGCTTTCTTT.

The gene calls are TRBV27 and TRBJ2-1; D gene unclear. Per germline, CDR1 MNHEY and CDR2 SMNVEV (reference sequence). Deletions cut 3 bases from V and 9 bases from J, with 9 bases between. The CDR3 length is 12 residues. The CDR3 reads CASSLAWGEQFF. The CDR3 DNA follows: TGTGCCAGCAGTTTGGCGTGGGGTGAGCAGTTCTTC.

J is TRBJ2-3 and V is TRBV5-1, with 9 bases lining up with TRBD2. CDR3 size: 14 residues. Germline lookup yields CDR1 SGHRS and CDR2 YFSETQ. J gave up 3 bases and V 6 bases, and 5 bases lay outside the gene matches. The chain's CDR3 is CASNSGSFTDTQYF. DNA of the CDR3: TGCGCCAGCAATAGCGGGAGTTTTACAGATACGCAGTATTTT.

This clonotype turned up a few times. V usage is TRBV6-1 and J usage is TRBJ2-4, with unresolved D. CDR3 length: 12 amino acids. V lost 0 bases to trimming and J lost 8 bases, with 5 bases between them. CDR1 is MNHNS, CDR2 SASEGT, per germline. CDR3 region: CASSEALDIQYF. CDR3 nucleotide sequence: TGTGCCAGCAGTGAAGCATTGGACATTCAGTACTTC.

The gene calls are TRBV5-5 and TRBJ2-2; 8 nucleotides match TRBD1. The CDR3 covers 20 residues. Germline assignment: CDR1 SGHKS and CDR2 YYEKEE (reference sequence). The J segment lost 1 base and the V segment lost 2 bases, leaving 16 bases of the junction unmatched. The CDR3: CASSFRWFGGQVMNTGELFF. The CDR3 bases are TGTGCCAGCAGCTTTCGTTGGTTTGGGGGACAGGTCATGAACACCGGGGAGCTGTTTTTT.

The sample holds a few counts of this clonotype. V is TRBV5-1 and J is TRBJ2-4, with unresolved D. V was clipped by 6 bases and J by 5 bases, with 9 bases between them. This CDR3 region has 12 residues. Germline-derived CDR1 and CDR2 are SGHRS and YFSETQ. The CDR3 DNA is TGCGCCAGCAAGTCAGGCGAAAACATTCAGTACTTC. This sequence encodes CASKSGENIQYF.

This clonotype was found many times. V gene TRBV30 combines with J gene TRBJ1-5, with 11 bases identical to TRBD1. Trimming cost V 5 bases and J 6 bases; bases outside gene matches: 3. CDR3 length: 13 residues. Looked up from germline, CDR1 is GTSNPN and CDR2 is SVGIG (reference sequence). The CDR3 is CAWGTGGSQPQHF. The CDR3 bases are TGTGCCTGGGGGACAGGGGGTAGTCAGCCCCAGCATTTT. Complete variable domain (other parts from reference TRBV30 and TRBJ1-5): SQTIHQWPATLVQPVGSPLSLECTVEGTSNPNLYWYRQAAGRGLQLLFYSVGIGQISSEVPQNLSASRPQDRQFILSSKKLLLSDSGFYLCAWGTGGSQPQHFGDGTRLSIL.

The V call is TRBV6-1, the J call TRBJ2-7, with D tentatively TRBD1 (6 bases). V lost 7 bases, J lost 1 base, and 11 bases lay in between. Germline V gene sequence: CDR1 MNHNS, CDR2 SASEGT. This CDR3 spans 13 amino acids. CDR3 residues: CASKKGESYEQYF. DNA of the CDR3: TGTGCCAGCAAGAAGGGGGAGTCCTACGAGCAGTACTTC.

This clonotype was picked up many times. The rearrangement uses TRBV7-9 and TRBJ2-3; D may be TRBD1 (5 bases). The germline V gene encodes CDR1 SEHNR and CDR2 FQNEAQ (reference sequence). Trimming took off 3 bases at V and 4 bases at J, with 11 bases between the two ends. The CDR3 has 14 amino acids. In nucleotides, the CDR3 is TGTGCCAGCAGCTTGATCCAGGGCCCAGATACGCAGTATTTT. Its translation is CASSLIQGPDTQYF. The variable domain in full, completed from reference TRBV7-9 and TRBJ2-3, reads DTGVSQNPRHKITKRGQNVTFRCDPISEHNRLYWYRQTLGQGPEFLTYFQNEAQLEKSRLLSDRFSAERPKGSFSTLEIQRTEQGDSAMYLCASSLIQGPDTQYFGPGTRLTVL.

In its sample, this clonotype was seen many times. The chain recombines TRBV2 with TRBJ2-1; 8 bases fit TRBD2. The CDR3 sequence is 12 residues long. The V segment lost 7 bases and the J segment 8 bases; nucleotides outside the gene matches: 4. CDR1 is SNHLY and CDR2 is FYNNEI in the germline V gene. The DNA of the CDR3 is TGTGCCAGCAACACCGGGAGGGATGAGCAGTTCTTC. Protein product: CASNTGRDEQFF.

The sample holds a few counts of this clonotype. The J gene is TRBJ1-2, the V gene TRBV18; a weak D match, TRBD1 (5 bases). Germline CDR1 reads KGHSH; CDR2 reads LQKENI. The CDR3 consists of 17 residues. Trimming took 5 bases from V and 4 from J, leaving 23 bases between them. CDR3 loop: CASSSEITGLSTYGYTF. The DNA for the CDR3 is TGTGCCAGCTCATCAGAAATCACGGGACTGTCAACCTATGGCTACACCTTC.

This clonotype turned up a few times. The chain recombines TRBV13 with TRBJ2-3, with D possibly TRBD2 on 5 matching bases. Germline CDR1 and CDR2: PRHDT and FYEKMQ (reference sequence). This CDR3 is 15 amino acids long. Trimming took off 0 bases at V and 2 bases at J, with 9 bases between the two ends. As DNA, the CDR3 is TGTGCCAGCAGCTTAGGGGACTTACCCACAGATACGCAGTATTTT. It translates to CASSLGDLPTDTQYF.

The sample holds a few counts of this clonotype. The rearrangement uses TRBV29-1 and TRBJ2-3; the D gene is possibly TRBD2 (6 bases). The V end lost 1 base, the J end lost 6 bases, and 11 bases lay between the germline ends. This CDR3 has 13 amino acids. Germline CDR1 reads SQVTM; CDR2 reads ANQGSEA. This CDR3 is CSVEGGGVDTQYF. CDR3 coding DNA: TGCAGCGTTGAAGGGGGAGGCGTGGATACGCAGTATTTT.

The sample holds one count of this clonotype. CDR3 protein: CASGYPPTGTSGRATNNEQFF. The CDR3 bases are TGTGCCAGCGGATACCCCCCTACCGGGACTAGCGGGAGGGCCACCAACAATGAGCAGTTCTTC. The chain combines TRBV11-2 with TRBJ2-1; 16 nucleotides agree with TRBD2. Losses at the gene ends were 8 bases for V and 5 bases for J; bases not matched to a gene: 21. Germline V lookup: CDR1 SGHAT, CDR2 FQNNGV. The CDR3 sequence is 21 residues long.

This CDR3 is CATSRAGGGNNEQFF. The CDR3 DNA reads TGTGCCACCAGCAGAGCGGGCGGGGGGAATAATGAGCAGTTCTTC. J is TRBJ2-1 and V is TRBV15; 8 positions agree with TRBD2. J gave up 7 bases and V 1 base, and 6 bases lay outside the gene matches. The CDR3 loop spans 15 amino acids. Germline CDR1 reads LNHNV; CDR2 reads YYDKDF (reference sequence).

This clonotype was recorded a few times. This rearrangement joins TRBV6-1 to TRBJ2-1, with 12 bases matching TRBD2. The CDR3 totals 15 residues. The germline CDR1 and CDR2 sequences are MNHNS and SASEGT. With 3 bases clipped from V and 7 bases from J, the junction kept 4 bases outside the gene matches. For the CDR3, the DNA is TGTGCCAGCAGTGAGACTAGCGGGAGTTTGAATGAGCAGTTCTTC. Its protein product is CASSETSGSLNEQFF.

This clonotype has a count of ten or more. The chain recombines TRBV2 with TRBJ1-5, with D possibly being TRBD1 (6 bases). This CDR3 region has 14 residues. V lost 8 bases and J 1 base, leaving 12 bases between the germline ends. CDR1 and CDR2 (germline): SNHLY, FYNNEI. The CDR3 protein is CASVATGSNQPQHF. In DNA, the CDR3 is TGTGCCAGCGTTGCTACAGGGAGCAATCAGCCCCAGCATTTT.

With respect to this clonotype: The missing conserved phenylalanine or tryptophan at the end of this CDR3 makes a read error likely. The chain uses TRBV2 and TRBJ2-7, with TRBD1 identical over 11 bases. This CDR3 has 15 residues. Germline V gene data show CDR1 as SNHLY and CDR2 as FYNNEI. With 4 bases clipped from V and 6 bases from J, the junction kept 8 bases outside the gene matches. The CDR3 coding sequence is TGTGCCAGCAGTGCCCCCGGGACAGGGGGTGGCGAGCAGTACCTC. It yields the protein CASSAPGTGGGEQYL.

The V call is TRBV7-2, the J call TRBJ1-4; D might be TRBD1 (6 bases). Deletions cut 1 base from V and 7 bases from J, with 10 bases between. The CDR3 covers 14 residues. Germline CDR1 reads SGHTA; CDR2 reads FQGNSA. Written as DNA, the CDR3 is TGTGCCAGCAGCTTAGGGGGGCGCCCTGAAAAACTGTTTTTT. Translated: CASSLGGRPEKLFF.

The chain couples TRBV24-1 to TRBJ2-1; TRBD2 might be the D (6 bases). The CDR3 is 14 residues long. V dropped 4 bases and J dropped 1 base, with 7 bases sitting between them. The germline gives CDR1 KGHDR, CDR2 SFDVKD. The CDR3 DNA reads TGTGCCACCAGTGAGGGGGGATCCTACAATGAGCAGTTCTTC. Translation: CATSEGGSYNEQFF.

In its sample, this clonotype was seen a few times. This chain connects TRBV3-1 to TRBJ2-2; D possibly matches TRBD1 or TRBD2 (6 bases each). In germline, CDR1 is LGHDT, CDR2 YNNKEL (reference sequence). CDR3 length: 14 residues. V lost 4 bases to trimming and J lost 4 bases, with 10 bases between them. Written as DNA, the CDR3 is TGTGCCAGCAGCCGGGGGGCCGGCACCGGGGAGCTGTTTTTT. Its translation is CASSRGAGTGELFF.

This clonotype was seen ten or more times. The V and J genes are TRBV7-3 and TRBJ2-3; 9 nucleotides match TRBD2. Losses at the gene ends were 3 bases for V and 4 bases for J; bases not matched to a gene: 5. CDR3 length: 15 residues. CDR1 SGHTA and CDR2 FQGTGA come from the germline V gene. This CDR3 reads CASSLAGGYADTQYF. The CDR3 nucleotides read TGTGCCAGCAGCTTGGCGGGGGGGTATGCAGATACGCAGTATTTT.

V is TRBV18 and J is TRBJ2-1, with 12 bases fitting TRBD2. The germline V gene encodes CDR1 KGHSH and CDR2 LQKENI. This CDR3 contains 16 residues. The trim removed 0 bases at V and 9 bases at J, leaving 6 bases unmatched. The CDR3 nucleotides are TGTGCCAGCTCACCACCGGCTAGCGGGAGGGCCGGTGAGCAGTTCTTC. Encoded protein: CASSPPASGRAGEQFF. The full variable domain, rest sourced from reference TRBV18 and TRBJ2-1, is NAGVMQNPRHLVRRRGQEARLRCSPMKGHSHVYWYRQLPEEGLKFMVYLQKENIIDESGMPKERFSAEFPKEGPSILRIQQVVRGDSAAYFCASSPPASGRAGEQFFGPGTRLTVL.

In its sample, this clonotype was seen many times. The chain has TRBV6-1 and TRBJ2-5; 8 positions agree with TRBD1. The CDR3 spans 14 residues. V was clipped by 3 bases and J by 7 bases; unmatched bases: 7. From germline, CDR1 is MNHNS and CDR2 SASEGT. CDR3 nucleotide sequence: TGTGCCAGCAGTGATGCAGGGGGCAGGGTGACCCAGTACTTC. It translates to CASSDAGGRVTQYF.

This clonotype showed up many times. The chain uses TRBV5-1 and TRBJ2-7, with 8 bases lining up with TRBD1. With 0 bases clipped from V and 4 bases from J, the junction kept 3 bases outside the gene matches. This CDR3 comprises 14 residues. Germline V gene data show CDR1 as SGHRS and CDR2 as YFSETQ. In nucleotides, the CDR3 is TGCGCCAGCAGCTTGGGGAGGACAGGGTACGAGCAGTACTTC. Translated: CASSLGRTGYEQYF.

The chain couples TRBV10-3 to TRBJ2-2; D is perhaps TRBD2 (6 bases). Between the trimmed V and J ends, which lost 3 bases and 1 base, there was a span of 9 bases. Germline V gives CDR1 ENHRY, CDR2 SYGVKD. The CDR3 loop spans 15 amino acids. Written as DNA, the CDR3 is TGTGCCATCAGTGAAGGGAGGAGGAACACCGGGGAGCTGTTTTTT. Its protein is CAISEGRRNTGELFF.

Points on this clonotype: One junction end disagrees with the germline gene, perhaps due to a read error. The J gene is TRBJ2-3, the V gene TRBV7-9; tentative D call: TRBD2 (5 bases). The CDR3 consists of 14 residues. Germline V gene sequence: CDR1 SEHNR, CDR2 FQNEAQ (reference sequence). The CDR3 nucleotides read TGTGCCAGCAGCCCTAGTCCTAGCACAGATACGCAGTGTTTT. Translation: CASSPSPSTDTQCF.

The DNA of the CDR3 is TGCAGTGCCCTTCCCGGGACTAGCGGGAGGTACAATGAGCAGTTCTTC. This sequence encodes CSALPGTSGRYNEQFF. This rearrangement joins TRBV20-1 to TRBJ2-1; 15 bases fit TRBD2. V lost 6 bases and J lost 4; bases outside the gene matches: 7. This CDR3 region has 16 residues. Germline V gene data show CDR1 as DFQATT and CDR2 as SNEGSKA (reference sequence).

This clonotype was counted many times. Relative to the germline gene, one junction end is altered; a read error may explain this. The rearrangement links TRBV5-1 to TRBJ2-1, with a tentative D call TRBD1 (5 bases). The germline gives CDR1 SGHRS, CDR2 YFSETQ. The CDR3 is 13 residues long. CDR3 protein: CASSLGAYNEQFF. Written as DNA, the CDR3 is TGTGCCAGCAGCTTAGGGGCCTACAATGAGCAGTTCTTC. Supplemented by reference TRBV5-1 and TRBJ2-1, the full variable domain reads KAGVTQTPRYLIKTRGQQVTLSCSPISGHRSVSWYQQTPGQGLQFLFEYFSETQRNKGNFPGRFSGRQFSNSRSEMNVSTLELGDSALYLCASSLGAYNEQFFGPGTRLTVL.

This clonotype was observed at least ten times. The V and J genes are TRBV3-1 and TRBJ1-1; 10 bases agree with TRBD1. V dropped 4 bases and J dropped 1; count of bases not matched to a gene: 3. The CDR3 runs to 15 residues. In germline, CDR1 is LGHDT, CDR2 YNNKEL (reference sequence). The CDR3 region is CASSLGDRGNTEAFF. The CDR3 nucleotides read TGTGCCAGCAGCCTGGGGGACAGGGGGAACACTGAAGCTTTCTTT.

The chain has TRBV7-3 and TRBJ2-1; possibly TRBD1 or TRBD2 for D (5 bases each). The CDR3 extends over 15 amino acids. Germline V gene sequence: CDR1 SGHTA, CDR2 FQGTGA. Trimming left V 5 bases short and J 5 bases short, with 16 bases between. The CDR3 sequence: CASSQRDGTNNEQFF. CDR3 nucleotide sequence: TGTGCCAGCAGCCAAAGGGACGGTACCAACAATGAGCAGTTCTTC.